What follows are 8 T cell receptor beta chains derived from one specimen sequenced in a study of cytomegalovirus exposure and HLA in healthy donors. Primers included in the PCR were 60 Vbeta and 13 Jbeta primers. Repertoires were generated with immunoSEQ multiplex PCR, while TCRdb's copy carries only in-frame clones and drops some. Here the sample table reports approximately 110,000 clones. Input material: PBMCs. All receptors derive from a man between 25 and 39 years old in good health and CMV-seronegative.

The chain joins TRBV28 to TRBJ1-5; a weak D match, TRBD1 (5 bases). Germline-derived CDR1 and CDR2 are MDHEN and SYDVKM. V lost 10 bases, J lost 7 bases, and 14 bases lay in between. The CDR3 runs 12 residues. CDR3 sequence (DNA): TGTGCCATCCAGGGTTGGAAACAGCCCCAGCATTTT. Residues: CAIQGWKQPQHF.

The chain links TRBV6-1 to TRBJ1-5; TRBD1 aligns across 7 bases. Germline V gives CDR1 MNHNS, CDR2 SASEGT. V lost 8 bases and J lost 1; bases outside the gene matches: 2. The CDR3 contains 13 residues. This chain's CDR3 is CASGDRSNQPQHF. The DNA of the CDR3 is TGTGCCAGCGGGGACAGAAGCAATCAGCCCCAGCATTTT.

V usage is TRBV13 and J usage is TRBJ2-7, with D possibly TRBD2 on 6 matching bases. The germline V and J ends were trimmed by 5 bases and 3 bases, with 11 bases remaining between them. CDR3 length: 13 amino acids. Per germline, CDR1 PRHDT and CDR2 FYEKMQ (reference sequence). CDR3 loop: CASSRETYYEQYF. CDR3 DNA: TGTGCCAGCAGCCGGGAGACCTACTACGAGCAGTACTTC.

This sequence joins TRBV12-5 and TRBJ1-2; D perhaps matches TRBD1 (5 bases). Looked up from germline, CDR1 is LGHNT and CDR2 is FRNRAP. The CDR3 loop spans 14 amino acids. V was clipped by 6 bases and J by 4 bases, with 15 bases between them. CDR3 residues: CASGDTGLLYGYTF. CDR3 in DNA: TGTGCTAGTGGCGATACAGGTCTTCTCTATGGCTACACCTTC.

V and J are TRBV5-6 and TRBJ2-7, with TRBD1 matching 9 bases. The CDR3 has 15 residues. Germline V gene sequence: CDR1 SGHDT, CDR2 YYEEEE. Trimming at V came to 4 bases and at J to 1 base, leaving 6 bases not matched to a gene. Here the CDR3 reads CASSPGTGRSYEQYF. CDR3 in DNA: TGTGCCAGCAGCCCTGGGACAGGGAGGTCCTACGAGCAGTACTTC.

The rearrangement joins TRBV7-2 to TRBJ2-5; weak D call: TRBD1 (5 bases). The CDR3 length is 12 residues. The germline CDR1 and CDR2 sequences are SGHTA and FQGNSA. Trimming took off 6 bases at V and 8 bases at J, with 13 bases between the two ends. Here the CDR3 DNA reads TGTGCCAGCAGTAAAGGCAGGGAAACCCAGTACTTC. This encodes CASSKGRETQYF.

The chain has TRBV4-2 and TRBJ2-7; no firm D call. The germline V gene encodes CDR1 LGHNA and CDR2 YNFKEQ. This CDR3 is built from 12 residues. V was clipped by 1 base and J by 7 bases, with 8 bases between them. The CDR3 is CASSQVAGEQYF. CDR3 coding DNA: TGTGCCAGCAGCCAAGTGGCCGGGGAGCAGTACTTC.

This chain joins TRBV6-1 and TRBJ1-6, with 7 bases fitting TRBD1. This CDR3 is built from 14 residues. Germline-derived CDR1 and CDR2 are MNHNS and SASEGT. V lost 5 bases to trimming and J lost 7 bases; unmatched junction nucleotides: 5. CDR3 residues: CASSLDRANSPLHF. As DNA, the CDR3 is TGTGCCAGCAGTTTAGACAGGGCGAATTCACCCCTCCACTTT.